Below, one TCR beta chain is given with its context. What it binds is not known. The same CDR3 can be traced to other DNA sequences in this sample. An assay was performed, and its level was deep. Splitting of each subset's genomic DNA was done evenly across several immunoSEQ plates. Some clones are missing from TCRdb's copy, which holds only in-frame ones; the method was immunoSEQ multiplex PCR. The table has 2.3 million or so clones, 85% to 95% seen once. Trimming cost V 0 bases and J 2 bases, with 8 bases left between them. The germline CDR1 and CDR2 sequences are SGDLS and YYNGEE. This CDR3 contains 15 residues. This entry belongs to a study of shared clonotypes between healthy human individuals. Findings of the study overall: Researchers sampled blood only, noting tissue repertoires likely differ. Incomplete sequencing of sorted subsets was indicated by rarefaction despite large depth.

The chain employs TRBV9 and TRBJ2-2, with D uncertain. The sequenced sample consisted of naive CD4+ T cells from PBMCs. Stated subset: CD45RA+ positively selected. This receptor was taken from a man aged 18 to 30 in good health. Some clones in this sample may be carry-over from other donors' samples. As DNA, the CDR3 is TGTGCCAGCAGCGTAGGCGGCCTAAACACCGGGGAGCTGTTTTTT. It yields the protein CASSVGGLNTGELFF. The whole variable domain, filled in from reference TRBV9 and TRBJ2-2, reads DSGVTQTPKHLITATGQRVTLRCSPRSGDLSVYWYQQSLDQGLQFLIQYYNGEERAKGNILERFSAQQFPDLHSELNLSSLELGDSALYFCASSVGGLNTGELFFGEGSRLTVL.